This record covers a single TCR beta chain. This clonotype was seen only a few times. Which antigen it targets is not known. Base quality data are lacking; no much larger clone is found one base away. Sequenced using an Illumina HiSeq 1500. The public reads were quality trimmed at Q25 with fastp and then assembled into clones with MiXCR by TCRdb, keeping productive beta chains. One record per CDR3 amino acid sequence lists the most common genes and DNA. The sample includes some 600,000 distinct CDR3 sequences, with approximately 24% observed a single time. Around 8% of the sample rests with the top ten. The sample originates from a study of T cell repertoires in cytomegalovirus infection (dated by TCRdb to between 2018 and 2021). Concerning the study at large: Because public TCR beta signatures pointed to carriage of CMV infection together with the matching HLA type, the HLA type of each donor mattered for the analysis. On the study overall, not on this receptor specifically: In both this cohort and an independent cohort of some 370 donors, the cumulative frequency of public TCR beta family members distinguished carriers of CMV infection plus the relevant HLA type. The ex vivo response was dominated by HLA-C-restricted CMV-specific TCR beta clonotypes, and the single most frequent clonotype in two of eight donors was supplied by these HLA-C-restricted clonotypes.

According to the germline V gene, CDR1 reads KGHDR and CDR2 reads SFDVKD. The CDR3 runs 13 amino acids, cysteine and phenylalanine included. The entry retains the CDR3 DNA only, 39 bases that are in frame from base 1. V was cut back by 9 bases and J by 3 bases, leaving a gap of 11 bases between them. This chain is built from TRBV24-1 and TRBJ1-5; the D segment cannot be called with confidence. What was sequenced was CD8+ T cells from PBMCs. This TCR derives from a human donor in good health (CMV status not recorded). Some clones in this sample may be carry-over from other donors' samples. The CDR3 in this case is CATSDTDNQPQHF. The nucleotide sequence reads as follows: TGTGCCACCTCCGATACAGACAATCAGCCCCAGCATTTT.